This note documents a single T cell receptor (beta chain) sequence. Antigen: not known. This sample was included in a study of T cell repertoires in cytomegalovirus infection. Study summary: As its CMV epitopes, the study selected recently identified HLA-C-restricted and well-studied HLA-B-restricted targets. General observations from the study: The ex vivo response was dominated by HLA-C-restricted CMV-specific TCR beta clonotypes. Carriers of CMV and the relevant HLA type were discriminated by public TCR beta frequency.

Germline loops: CDR1 DFQATT, CDR2 SNEGSKA (reference sequence). This CDR3 is built from 11 residues. V was shortened by 4 bases and J by 7 bases, with 10 bases between the two germline ends. From the reads, TCRdb called clonotypes with MiXCR, one entry per CDR3 protein. This sample has about 770,000 distinct CDR3 sequences, with about 28% found just once. V usage is TRBV20-1 and J usage is TRBJ1-1; D possibly corresponds to TRBD1 (5 bases). The TCR was taken from a human donor in good health (CMV status not recorded). Some clones in this sample may be carry-over from other donors' samples. The source material was cultured CD8+ T cells from PBMCs, sampled from culture after CMV antigen stimulation. The CDR3 here is CSAKGTLEAFF. CDR3 nucleotide sequence: TGCAGTGCTAAAGGGACGCTTGAAGCTTTCTTT.